This T cell receptor (beta chain) was identified during a study of blood T cell repertoires in COVID-19. Seattle patients were enrolled during active infection and followed longitudinally. Using immunoSEQ multiplex PCR, the repertoire was profiled, and TCRdb retains in-frame clones only, with some absent. The sample consists of under 350,000 clones, 75% to 95% of them appearing once. This clonotype was obtained from a woman aged 25 to 39 with COVID-19, enrolled during active disease. The sequencing input was peripheral blood.

CDR3: CASSLSPANGNQPQHF. For the CDR3, the DNA is TGTGCCAGCAGCCTAAGCCCCGCGAACGGCAATCAGCCCCAGCATTTT. The V call is TRBV7-2, the J call TRBJ1-5, with D uncertain. V lost 5 bases and J 2 bases, leaving 16 bases between the germline ends. This CDR3 contains 16 residues. The germline gives CDR1 SGHTA, CDR2 FQGNSA.